The clone carrying this TCR beta chain showed up just a few times. Its antigen is still unknown. This record belongs to a study of T cells after yellow fever vaccination. Points from the study as a whole: The secondary response peaked faster, at day 5 versus 15, but was weaker.

In making TCR cDNA, 5'RACE template switching added a universal primer site and UMIs to it. TCRdb itself ran the 5' RACE reads through MiXCR, one entry per CDR3 protein. The sample carries roughly 300,000 distinct CDR3 sequences, around 8.1% recorded once. This CDR3 contains 14 residues. Germline CDR1 and CDR2: KGHSH and LQKENI. V gave up 3 bases and J gave up 8 bases; unmatched junction bases: 4. The sequence was collected from a man aged 18 to 29 who received the YFV17D yellow fever vaccine. This chain joins TRBV18 and TRBJ2-1; TRBD2 aligns across 10 bases. The source was PBMCs, collected roughly 46 days after the first yellow fever vaccination. Written as DNA, the CDR3 is TGTGCCAGCTCACCGAAGCTAGCGGGGGATGAGCAGTTCTTC. Protein: CASSPKLAGDEQFF.